This T cell receptor (beta chain) was identified in a study of radiation and T cells in renal cell carcinoma (dated by TCRdb to about 2020). Regarding the study in general: TCR beta sequencing covered fewer than 60 samples in total, comprising roughly 25 tumors and roughly 27 peripheral blood samples. The final blood draw was performed at 4 weeks after radiation, at the same time as nephrectomy. In the approximately 53 samples combined, 4,016,671 unique CDR3 nucleotide sequences were found, encoding about 2.7 million unique CDR3 amino acid sequences. The research as a whole found: Because no pretreatment tumor biopsies were available, whether clonotypes were present in the tumor at baseline could not be determined. With a single-armed trial design, the study had no way to address how radiation dose or scheduling affects the TCR repertoire. Dynamics of the blood repertoire were not tracked past 4 weeks after treatment. In blood, the top tumor clonotypes increased between baseline and 2 weeks post-radiation and then shrank by 4 weeks, which suggests that tumor-resident clones expanded only transiently.

TCR beta libraries were generated from genomic DNA with the immunoSEQ kit, following the manufacturer's recommendations. To prepare libraries, a first multiplex PCR with proprietary primers was run, followed by a second PCR that added unique barcodes, and a bead cleanup was done after each round. A positive control reaction and a negative control reaction, both provided in the kit, were run with every batch of samples. The final libraries were assessed on an Agilent 4200 TapeStation D1000 ScreenTape, pooled by volume, and quantified by qPCR. An Illumina NextSeq500 fitted with a MidOutput 150-cycle cartridge performed the sequencing, running 156 Read1 cycles and 15 Index1 cycles with the kit's custom primers. The pooled library was loaded at 0.75 to 1 pM with an approximately 20% PhiX control spike-in. The study's own analysis went as follows. Vendor-processed data were analyzed in R, with a clonotype defined as all T cells sharing the same CDR3 nucleotide sequence. In the clone abundance analyses, frequencies were normalized to the 10,000 most abundant clones in each sample. Public T cell clones, which averaged fewer than five per sample, were excluded before analysis. A difference in abundance of at least 32-fold between compartments was used to define tumor-enriched and baseline blood-enriched clonotypes. A beta-binomial differential abundance model was used to identify clonotypes that expanded or contracted between blood time points. The Baroni-Urbani and Buser coefficient was used to measure tumor-blood repertoire similarity, and groups were compared with two-tailed Wilcoxon tests in R. Sourced from immuneACCESS, this table was stored by TCRdb with only in-frame sequences that have V and J called. A share of the clones is absent; for the studies checked, an unresolved V gene accounts for under half, and the remainder has no known explanation. V and J calls and clone size are those listed in that table; D and trimming were worked out from the DNA. This sample lists about 76,000 clones; 80% to 90% were detected once. The top ten constitute 6% of the sample.

A remark on this clone: Its antigen specificity is not known. Base quality data are lacking; no much larger clone is found one base away.

Counted from cysteine to phenylalanine, this CDR3 has 13 amino acids. The retained sequence is limited to the CDR3, 39 bases, with the frame set at the first base. At the junction V is shortened by 3 bases and J by 5 bases, with 10 bases in between. According to the germline V gene (reference sequence), CDR1 reads LNHDA and CDR2 reads SQIVND. The time point label of this sample denotes: blood 4 weeks post-SBRT, at nephrectomy. What this sample's treatment or condition label stands for: 15 Gy SBRT to primary tumor, nephrectomy 4 weeks later. The samples were obtained from a clinical trial, where primary renal cell carcinomas were treated with 15 Gy stereotactic body radiation therapy and then removed by nephrectomy 4 weeks afterward. To follow tumor-enriched clonotypes, serial peripheral blood was collected from radiation-treated patients at baseline and at 2 weeks and 4 weeks after SBRT. Renal cell carcinoma with clear cell pathology was present in all patients. Genomic DNA for TCR sequencing was prepared using the QIAamp DNA Blood Mini Kit (Qiagen). Only samples passing all quality control checks were included in the analyses.

Material: blood, obtained from a patient whose treatment included radiotherapy and nephrectomy. The TCR originated in a woman in her 70s with renal cell carcinoma. The sequence links TRBV19 to TRBJ2-5; confidence is insufficient to name the D gene. For the CDR3, the sequence is CASSMNYKETQYF. The sequenced DNA: TGTGCCAGTAGTATGAATTATAAGGAGACCCAGTACTTC.